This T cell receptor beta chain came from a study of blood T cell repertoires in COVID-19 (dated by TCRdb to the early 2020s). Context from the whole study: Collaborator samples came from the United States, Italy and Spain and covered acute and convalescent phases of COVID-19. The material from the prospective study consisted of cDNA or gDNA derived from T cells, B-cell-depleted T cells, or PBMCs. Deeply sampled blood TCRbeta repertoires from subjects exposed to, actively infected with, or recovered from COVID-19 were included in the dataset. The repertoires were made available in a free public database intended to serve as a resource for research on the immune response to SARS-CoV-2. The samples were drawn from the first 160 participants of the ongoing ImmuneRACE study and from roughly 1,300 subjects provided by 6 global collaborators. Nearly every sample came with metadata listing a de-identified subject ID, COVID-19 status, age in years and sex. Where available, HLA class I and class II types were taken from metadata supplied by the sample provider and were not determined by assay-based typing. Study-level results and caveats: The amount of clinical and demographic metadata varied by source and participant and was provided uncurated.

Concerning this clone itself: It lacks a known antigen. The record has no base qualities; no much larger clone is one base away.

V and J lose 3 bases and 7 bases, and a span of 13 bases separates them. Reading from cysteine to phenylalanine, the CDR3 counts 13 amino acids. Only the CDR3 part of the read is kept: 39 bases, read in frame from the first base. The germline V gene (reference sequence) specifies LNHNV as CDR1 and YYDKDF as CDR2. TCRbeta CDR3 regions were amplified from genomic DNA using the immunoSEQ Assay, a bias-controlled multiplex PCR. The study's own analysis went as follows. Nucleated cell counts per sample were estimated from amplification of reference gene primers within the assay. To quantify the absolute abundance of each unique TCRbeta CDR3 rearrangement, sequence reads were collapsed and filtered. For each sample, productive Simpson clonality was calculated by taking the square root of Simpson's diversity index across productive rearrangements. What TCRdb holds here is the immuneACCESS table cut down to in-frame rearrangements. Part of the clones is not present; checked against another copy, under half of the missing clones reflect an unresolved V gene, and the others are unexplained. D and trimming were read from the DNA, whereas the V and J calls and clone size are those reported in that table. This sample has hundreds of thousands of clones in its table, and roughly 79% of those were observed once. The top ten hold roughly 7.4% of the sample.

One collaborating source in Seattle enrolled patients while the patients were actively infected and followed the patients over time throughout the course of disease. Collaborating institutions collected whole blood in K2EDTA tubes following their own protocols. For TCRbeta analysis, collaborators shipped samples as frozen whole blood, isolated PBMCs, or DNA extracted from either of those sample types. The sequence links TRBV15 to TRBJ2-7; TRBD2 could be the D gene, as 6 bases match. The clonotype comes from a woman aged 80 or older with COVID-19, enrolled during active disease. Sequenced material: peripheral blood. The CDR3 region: CATSRRDLPEQYF. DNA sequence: TGTGCCACCAGCAGGCGGGACTTGCCGGAGCAGTACTTC.